This TCR beta chain was recorded in a study of beta chain features in type 1 diabetes. Concerning this clone itself: What it recognizes is unknown.

Study-level findings and limits: Moderate but significant shortening of TCRB CDR3s was recorded in all four CD4+ subsets from Type 1 diabetes patients. A greater similarity of naive, central memory and Treg TCRB repertoires was seen among patients than among healthy donors.

CD4+ cells of the naive, central memory, regulatory and stem cell-like memory types were sorted via CD45RO/CCR7/CD25/CD127/CD95/CD27. The purity of all sorted populations exceeded 95%. As every portion of the isolated RNA was reverse transcribed, the sequencing read expressed TCRB transcripts. TCRdb keeps only in-frame clones here, not all; method: immunoSEQ multiplex PCR. The sample lists around 430,000 clones; approximately 30% were seen once. CDR1 MNHEY and CDR2 SMNVEV come from the germline V gene (reference sequence). V trimming: 7 bases; J trimming: 3 bases; junction bases outside the gene matches: 5. The CDR3 is 13 residues long.

The rearrangement links TRBV27 to TRBJ2-7; 8 bases align to TRBD1. Sequenced material: naive CD4+ T cells from blood. This sequence originates from a man aged 18 to 35 in good health. The CDR3 loop is CASTRQGNYEQYF. The DNA for the CDR3 is TGTGCCAGCACCAGACAGGGGAACTACGAGCAGTACTTC.